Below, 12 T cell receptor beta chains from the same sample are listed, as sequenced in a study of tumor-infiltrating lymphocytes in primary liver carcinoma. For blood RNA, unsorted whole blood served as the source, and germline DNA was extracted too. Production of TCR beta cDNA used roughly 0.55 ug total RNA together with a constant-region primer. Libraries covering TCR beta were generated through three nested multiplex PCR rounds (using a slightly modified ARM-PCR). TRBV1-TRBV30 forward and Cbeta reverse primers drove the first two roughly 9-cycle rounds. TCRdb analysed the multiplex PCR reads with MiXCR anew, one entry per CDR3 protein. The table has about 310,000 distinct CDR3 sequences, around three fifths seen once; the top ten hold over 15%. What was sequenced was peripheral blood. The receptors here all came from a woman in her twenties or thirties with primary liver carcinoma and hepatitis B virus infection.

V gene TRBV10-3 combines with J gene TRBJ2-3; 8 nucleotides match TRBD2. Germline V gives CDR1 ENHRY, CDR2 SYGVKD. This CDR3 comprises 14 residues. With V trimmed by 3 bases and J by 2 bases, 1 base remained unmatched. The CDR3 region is CAISEAGATDTQYF. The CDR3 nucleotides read TGTGCCATCAGTGAAGCGGGAGCCACAGATACGCAGTATTTT.

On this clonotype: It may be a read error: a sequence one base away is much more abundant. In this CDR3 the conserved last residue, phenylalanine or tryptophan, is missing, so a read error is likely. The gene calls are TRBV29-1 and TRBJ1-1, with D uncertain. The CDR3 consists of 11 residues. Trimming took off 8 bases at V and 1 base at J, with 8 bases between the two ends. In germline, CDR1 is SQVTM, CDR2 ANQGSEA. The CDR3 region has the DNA TGCAGCCACGTAGAGAACACTGAAGCTTTCTTA. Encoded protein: CSHVENTEAFL.

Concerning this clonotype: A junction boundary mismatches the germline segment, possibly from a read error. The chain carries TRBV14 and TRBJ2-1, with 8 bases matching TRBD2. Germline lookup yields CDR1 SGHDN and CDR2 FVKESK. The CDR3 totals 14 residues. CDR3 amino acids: CASNQLLSGIRQFF. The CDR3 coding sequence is TGTGCCAGCAACCAACTACTTAGCGGGATCAGGCAGTTCTTC.

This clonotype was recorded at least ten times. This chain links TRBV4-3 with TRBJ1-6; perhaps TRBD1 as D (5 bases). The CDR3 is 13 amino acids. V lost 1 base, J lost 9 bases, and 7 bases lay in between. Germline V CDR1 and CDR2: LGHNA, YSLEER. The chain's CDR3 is CASSQATASPLHF. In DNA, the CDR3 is TGCGCCAGCAGCCAAGCGACAGCTTCACCCCTCCACTTT.

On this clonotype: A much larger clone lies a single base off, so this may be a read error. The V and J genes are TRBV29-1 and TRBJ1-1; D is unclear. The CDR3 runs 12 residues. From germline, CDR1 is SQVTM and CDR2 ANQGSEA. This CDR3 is CSAPDGNTDAFF. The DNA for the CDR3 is TGCAGCGCCCCGGACGGTAACACTGATGCTTTCTTT.

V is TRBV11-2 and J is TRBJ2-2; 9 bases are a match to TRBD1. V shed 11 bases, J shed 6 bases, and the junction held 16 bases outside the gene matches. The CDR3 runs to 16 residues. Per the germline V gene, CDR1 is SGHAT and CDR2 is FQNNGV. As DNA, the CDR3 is TGTGCCGGGAGCTTAGGCATGGGACAGGGCGCCGGGGAGCTGTTTTTT. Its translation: CAGSLGMGQGAGELFF.

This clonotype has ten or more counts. The CDR3 loop is CSVPKTGGSYYEQYF. In nucleotides, the CDR3 is TGCAGCGTTCCCAAAACAGGGGGGTCTTATTACGAGCAGTACTTC. The chain combines TRBV29-1 with TRBJ2-7, with TRBD1 identical over 8 bases. This CDR3 is 15 amino acids long. The trim removed 5 bases at V and 4 bases at J, leaving 13 bases unmatched. Germline assignment: CDR1 SQVTM and CDR2 ANQGSEA.

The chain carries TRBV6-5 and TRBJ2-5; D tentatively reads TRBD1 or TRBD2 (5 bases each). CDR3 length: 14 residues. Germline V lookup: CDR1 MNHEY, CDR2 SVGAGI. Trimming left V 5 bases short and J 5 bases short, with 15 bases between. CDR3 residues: CASSLTQGAETQYF. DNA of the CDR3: TGTGCCAGCAGTCTTACTCAGGGAGCGGAGACCCAGTACTTC.

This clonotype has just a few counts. The CDR3 region has the DNA TGTGCCAGCAGTGAAGAGACAGGGGGCTGGCAGCCCCAGCATTTT. It encodes CASSEETGGWQPQHF. This chain joins TRBV6-1 and TRBJ1-5, with TRBD1 identical over 10 bases. Germline CDR1 and CDR2: MNHNS and SASEGT. V was clipped by 1 base and J by 7 bases; unmatched bases: 4. This CDR3 has 15 residues.

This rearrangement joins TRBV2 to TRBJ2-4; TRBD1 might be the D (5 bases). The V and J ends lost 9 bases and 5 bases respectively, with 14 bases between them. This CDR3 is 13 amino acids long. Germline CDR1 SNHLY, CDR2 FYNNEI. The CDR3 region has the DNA TGTGCCAGTGCCACAGGCGACCAAAACATTCAGTACTTC. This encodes CASATGDQNIQYF.

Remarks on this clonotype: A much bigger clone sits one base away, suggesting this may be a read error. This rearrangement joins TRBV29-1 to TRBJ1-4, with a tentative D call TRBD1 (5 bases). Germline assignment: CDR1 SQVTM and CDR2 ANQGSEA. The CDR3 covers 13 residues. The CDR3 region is CSVRQPPEEKMFF. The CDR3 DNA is TGCAGCGTGCGACAGCCCCCGGAGGAAAAAATGTTTTTT.

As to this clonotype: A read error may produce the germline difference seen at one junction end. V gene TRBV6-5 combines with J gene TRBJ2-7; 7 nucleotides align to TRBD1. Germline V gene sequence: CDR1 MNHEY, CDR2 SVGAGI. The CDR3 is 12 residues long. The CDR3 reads CASSVEGGEQYF. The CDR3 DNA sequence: TGTGCCAGCAGCGTAGAAGGGGGCGAGCAATACTTC.